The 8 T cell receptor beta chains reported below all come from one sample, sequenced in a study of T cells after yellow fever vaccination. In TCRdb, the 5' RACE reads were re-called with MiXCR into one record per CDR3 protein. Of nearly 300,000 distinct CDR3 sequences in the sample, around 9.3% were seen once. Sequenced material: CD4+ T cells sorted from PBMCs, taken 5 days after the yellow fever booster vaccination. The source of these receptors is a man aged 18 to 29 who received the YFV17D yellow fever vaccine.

CDR3 sequence: CASSAEQGSRDLSYEQYV. CDR3 coding DNA: TGTGCCAGCAGCGCAGAACAGGGGAGCAGGGATCTTTCCTACGAGCAGTACGTC. The V and J genes are TRBV21-1 and TRBJ2-7; TRBD1 is the table's D call and was not checked against the DNA. TRBV21-1 is marked as a pseudogene. The CDR3 spans 18 residues.

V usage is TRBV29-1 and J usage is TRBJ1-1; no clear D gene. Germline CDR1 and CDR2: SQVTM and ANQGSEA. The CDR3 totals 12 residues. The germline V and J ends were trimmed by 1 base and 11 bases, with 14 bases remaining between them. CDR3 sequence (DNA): TGCAGCGTTGAAGGGGATAGGGATGCGGCTTTCTTT. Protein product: CSVEGDRDAAFF.

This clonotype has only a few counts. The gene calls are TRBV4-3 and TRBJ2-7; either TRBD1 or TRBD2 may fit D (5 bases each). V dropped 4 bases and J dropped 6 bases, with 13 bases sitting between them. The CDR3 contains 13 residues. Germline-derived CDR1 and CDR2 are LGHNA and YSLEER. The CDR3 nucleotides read TGCGCCAGCAGCCCCCGGGGCGGTGCCGAGCAGTACTTC. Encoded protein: CASSPRGGAEQYF.

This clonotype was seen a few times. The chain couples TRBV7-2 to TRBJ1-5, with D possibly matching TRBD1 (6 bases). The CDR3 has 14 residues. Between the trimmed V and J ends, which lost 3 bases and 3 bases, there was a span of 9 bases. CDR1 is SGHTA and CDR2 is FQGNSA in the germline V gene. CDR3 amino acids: CASSFGGLNQPQHF. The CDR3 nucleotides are TGTGCCAGCAGCTTCGGGGGGCTCAATCAGCCCCAGCATTTT.

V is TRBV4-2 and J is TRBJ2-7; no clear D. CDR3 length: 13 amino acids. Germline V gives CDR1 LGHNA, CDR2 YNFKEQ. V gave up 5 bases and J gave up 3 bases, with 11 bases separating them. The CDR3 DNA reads TGTGCCAGCAGCTGGGGATGGAACTACGAGCAGTACTTC. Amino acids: CASSWGWNYEQYF.

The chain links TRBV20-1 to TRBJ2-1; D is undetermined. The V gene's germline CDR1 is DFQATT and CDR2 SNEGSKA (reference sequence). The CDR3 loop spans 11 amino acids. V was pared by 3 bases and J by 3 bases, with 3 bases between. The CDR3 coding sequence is TGCAGTGCTAGGAACTACAATGAGCAGTTCTTC. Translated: CSARNYNEQFF.

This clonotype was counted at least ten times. The CDR3 reads CASRPAGQGPGNIQYF. The CDR3 DNA sequence: TGTGCCAGCAGGCCTGCAGGACAGGGGCCAGGAAACATTCAGTACTTC. The rearrangement links TRBV6-5 to TRBJ2-4; 9 positions match TRBD1. Germline CDR1 reads MNHEY; CDR2 reads SVGAGI. The CDR3 spans 16 residues. V was pared by 6 bases and J by 6 bases, with 12 bases of the junction left unmatched.

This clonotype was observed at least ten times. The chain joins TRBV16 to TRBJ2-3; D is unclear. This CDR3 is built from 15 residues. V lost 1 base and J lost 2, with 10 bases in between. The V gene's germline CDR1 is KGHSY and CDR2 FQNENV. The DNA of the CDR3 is TGTGCCAGCAGCCAATTGTGGTCGAACACAGATACGCAGTATTTT. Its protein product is CASSQLWSNTDTQYF.